The 2 T cell receptor beta chains given below trace back to one sample, sequenced in a study of cytomegalovirus exposure and HLA in healthy donors. PCR involved 60 Vbeta and 13 Jbeta primers. Method: immunoSEQ multiplex PCR; TCRdb's copy keeps in-frame clones and lacks some. The sample shows approximately 200,000 clones, 82% of them seen only once. Sequenced material: PBMCs. Every receptor here comes from a boy between 2 and 10 years old in good health and CMV-seronegative.

The rearrangement links TRBV9 to TRBJ2-3; 8 nucleotides line up with TRBD2. Germline trimming cut 1 base from V and 4 bases from J; bases unmatched to any gene: 8. Germline CDR1 and CDR2: SGDLS and YYNGEE. This CDR3 region has 16 residues. Here the CDR3 reads CASSVSGGHRADTQYF. CDR3 sequence (DNA): TGTGCCAGCAGCGTAAGCGGGGGCCATAGAGCAGATACGCAGTATTTT.

V gene TRBV11-1 combines with J gene TRBJ2-1; 10 bases line up with TRBD2. This CDR3 region has 15 residues. V was pared by 2 bases and J by 4 bases, with 2 bases of the junction left unmatched. Per germline, CDR1 SGHAT and CDR2 FQDESV (reference sequence). In nucleotides, the CDR3 is TGTGCCAGCAGCTTAAGAGCGGGGGGGTACAATGAGCAGTTCTTC. It translates to CASSLRAGGYNEQFF.